The 16 T cell receptor beta chains below come from one sample, sequenced in a study of shared clonotypes between healthy human individuals (dated by TCRdb to 2020 to 2021). Receptor amplification or capture employed the immunoSEQ multiplex PCR assay. The clones in this table, taken by TCRdb from immuneACCESS, are in-frame only. Not every clone is retained; where verified, under half of the shortfall comes from an unresolved V gene, and the cause of the rest is unknown. This sample comprises about 820,000 clones, roughly 92% of them detected only once. Nearly 25% of the sample goes to the ten largest clones. CD8 naive samples were obtained by positive selection for CCR7 among CD45RO-negative cells, yielding a CD45RA+CCR7+ population from which TemRA cells were excluded. The sample taken for sequencing was naive CD8+ T cells sorted from blood. This sample's cell subset or site label indicates: CD45RA+CCR7+. The receptor source for this set is a man in his thirties or forties in good health.

The rearrangement uses TRBV7-9 and TRBJ2-5; 7 positions match TRBD1. With 10 bases clipped from V and 2 bases from J, the junction kept 7 bases outside the gene matches. There are 13 residues in the CDR3. From germline, CDR1 is SEHNR and CDR2 FQNEAQ (reference sequence). CDR3: CAIQGDPQETQYF. CDR3 nucleotide sequence: TGTGCCATCCAGGGGGACCCTCAAGAGACCCAGTACTTC.

The chain employs TRBV19 and TRBJ2-1; 9 bases line up with TRBD2. The CDR3 contains 15 residues. Losses at the gene ends were 4 bases for V and 7 bases for J; bases not matched to a gene: 8. Germline CDR1 LNHDA, CDR2 SQIVND (reference sequence). The CDR3 sequence is CASSKGLAGENEQFF. The CDR3 DNA reads TGTGCCAGTAGTAAGGGTTTAGCGGGAGAAAATGAGCAGTTCTTC.

J is TRBJ2-2 and V is TRBV7-9; D uncertain. CDR1 SEHNR and CDR2 FQNEAQ come from the germline V gene (reference sequence). Trimming stripped 5 bases from V and 4 bases from J, with 8 bases between. There are 13 residues in the CDR3. The CDR3 here is CASSPSATGELFF. As DNA, the CDR3 is TGTGCCAGCAGCCCAAGTGCCACCGGGGAGCTGTTTTTT.

For the CDR3, the DNA is TGCAGCGTTGAAGGGCGCGGGCTCAAGTGGAATGAGCAGTTCTTC. Its translation: CSVEGRGLKWNEQFF. The chain employs TRBV29-1 and TRBJ2-1; D might be TRBD2 (5 bases). Germline V gene data show CDR1 as SQVTM and CDR2 as ANQGSEA. CDR3 size: 15 residues. V lost 1 base, J lost 7 bases, and 17 bases lay in between.

The chain uses TRBV18 and TRBJ2-1; 7 nucleotides align to TRBD2. This CDR3 is 12 amino acids long. V shed 3 bases, J shed 8 bases, and the junction held 1 base outside the gene matches. Germline values: CDR1 KGHSH, CDR2 LQKENI. CDR3 sequence: CASSPGGYEQFF. The DNA of the CDR3 is TGTGCCAGCTCACCGGGAGGGTATGAGCAGTTCTTC. Full variable domain (rest looked up from reference TRBV18 and TRBJ2-1): NAGVMQNPRHLVRRRGQEARLRCSPMKGHSHVYWYRQLPEEGLKFMVYLQKENIIDESGMPKERFSAEFPKEGPSILRIQQVVRGDSAAYFCASSPGGYEQFFGPGTRLTVL.

The genes are TRBV5-4 and TRBJ2-3; 12 bases line up with TRBD2. CDR3 size: 16 residues. The V gene's germline CDR1 is SGHNT and CDR2 YYREEE (reference sequence). Trimming at V came to 4 bases and at J to 3 bases, leaving 6 bases not matched to a gene. This CDR3 reads CASSGELAGGTDTQYF. CDR3 nucleotides: TGTGCCAGCAGCGGTGAACTAGCGGGAGGTACAGATACGCAGTATTTT.

The chain couples TRBV5-4 to TRBJ2-7; possibly TRBD2 for D (7 bases). CDR3 size: 14 residues. Between the trimmed V and J ends, which lost 2 bases and 4 bases, there was a span of 13 bases. Per germline, CDR1 SGHNT and CDR2 YYREEE (reference sequence). This chain's CDR3 is CASSFSAGAYEQYF. The CDR3 DNA follows: TGTGCCAGCAGCTTCAGCGCGGGGGCTTACGAGCAGTACTTC.

The genes are TRBV19 and TRBJ2-7; 12 nucleotides line up with TRBD1. The CDR3 length is 14 residues. Germline assignment: CDR1 LNHDA and CDR2 SQIVND (reference sequence). Trimming at V came to 4 bases and at J to 7 bases, leaving 5 bases not matched to a gene. The CDR3 DNA reads as TGTGCCAGTAGTAGGACGGGACAGGGGGCTGAGCAGTACTTC. Its protein product is CASSRTGQGAEQYF.

This rearrangement joins TRBV11-2 to TRBJ2-6; 7 nucleotides match TRBD1. Germline V gene lookup returns CDR1 SGHAT and CDR2 FQNNGV. Losses at the gene ends were 0 bases for V and 3 bases for J; bases not matched to a gene: 2. This CDR3 has 16 residues. CDR3 region: CASSLETGFGANVLTF. Written as DNA, the CDR3 is TGTGCCAGCAGCTTAGAGACAGGGTTTGGGGCCAACGTCCTGACTTTC.

Comment on this clone: Different DNA sequences within this sample yield the same CDR3. This chain joins TRBV9 and TRBJ2-7; no firm D call. The CDR3 sequence is 13 residues long. The V end was cut by 3 bases, the J end by 0 bases, with 7 bases between. The germline CDR1 and CDR2 sequences are SGDLS and YYNGEE. The CDR3 DNA sequence: TGTGCCAGCAGCGGCAGGAGCTCCTACGAGCAGTACTTC. Encoded protein: CASSGRSSYEQYF.

This chain joins TRBV7-6 and TRBJ2-7, with 9 nucleotides matching TRBD1. With 5 bases clipped from V and 5 bases from J, the junction kept 10 bases outside the gene matches. This CDR3 spans 15 amino acids. Germline-derived CDR1 and CDR2 are SGHVS and FNYEAQ. Here the CDR3 DNA reads TGTGCCAGCAGCCGTCGGAACAGGGGGCGCGACGAGCAGTACTTC. Translation: CASSRRNRGRDEQYF.

This chain connects TRBV27 to TRBJ1-4; no firm D call. V dropped 5 bases and J dropped 0 bases, with 10 bases sitting between them. The CDR3 extends over 15 amino acids. Germline loops: CDR1 MNHEY, CDR2 SMNVEV (reference sequence). As DNA, the CDR3 is TGTGCCAGCAGTCCTCTCTCTGCAACTAATGAAAAACTGTTTTTT. This sequence encodes CASSPLSATNEKLFF.

This chain joins TRBV28 and TRBJ2-3; 14 bases match TRBD2. The length of the CDR3 is 18 residues. V was pared by 3 bases and J by 5 bases, with 10 bases of the junction left unmatched. Germline V gene sequence: CDR1 MDHEN, CDR2 SYDVKM. The CDR3: CASSFPGLAGVGGDTQYF. The CDR3 DNA reads as TGTGCCAGCAGTTTTCCGGGACTAGCGGGAGTCGGTGGAGATACGCAGTATTTT.

The gene calls are TRBV15 and TRBJ2-1; the match to TRBD2 covers 14 bases. The ends lost 0 bases at V and 8 bases at J; junction bases unmatched: 0. The germline CDR1 and CDR2 sequences are LNHNV and YYDKDF (reference sequence). The CDR3 is 15 amino acids. CDR3 loop: CATSREGLAGDEQFF. The CDR3, as DNA: TGTGCCACCAGCAGAGAGGGACTAGCGGGAGATGAGCAGTTCTTC. Combining the CDR3 with reference TRBV15 and TRBJ2-1 gives the whole variable domain DAMVIQNPRYQVTQFGKPVTLSCSQTLNHNVMYWYQQKSSQAPKLLFHYYDKDFNNEADTPDNFQSRRPNTSFCFLDIRSPGLGDTAMYLCATSREGLAGDEQFFGPGTRLTVL.

This chain links TRBV7-2 with TRBJ2-1; 11 bases align to TRBD2. The CDR3 consists of 15 residues. Germline CDR1 and CDR2: SGHTA and FQGNSA. The J segment lost 8 bases and the V segment lost 5 bases, leaving 8 bases of the junction unmatched. The CDR3 loop reads CASSRSGRDRDEQFF. Written as DNA, the CDR3 is TGTGCCAGCAGCCGTAGCGGGAGGGACAGGGATGAGCAGTTCTTC.

This chain links TRBV19 with TRBJ2-2; either TRBD1 or TRBD2 may fit D (5 bases each). Trimming took 3 bases from V and 3 from J, leaving 14 bases between them. From germline, CDR1 is LNHDA and CDR2 SQIVND (reference sequence). The CDR3 sequence is 16 residues long. The CDR3 DNA reads TGTGCCAGTAGTATGACAGTGCGGGCCTACACCGGGGAGCTGTTTTTT. Translating it yields CASSMTVRAYTGELFF.